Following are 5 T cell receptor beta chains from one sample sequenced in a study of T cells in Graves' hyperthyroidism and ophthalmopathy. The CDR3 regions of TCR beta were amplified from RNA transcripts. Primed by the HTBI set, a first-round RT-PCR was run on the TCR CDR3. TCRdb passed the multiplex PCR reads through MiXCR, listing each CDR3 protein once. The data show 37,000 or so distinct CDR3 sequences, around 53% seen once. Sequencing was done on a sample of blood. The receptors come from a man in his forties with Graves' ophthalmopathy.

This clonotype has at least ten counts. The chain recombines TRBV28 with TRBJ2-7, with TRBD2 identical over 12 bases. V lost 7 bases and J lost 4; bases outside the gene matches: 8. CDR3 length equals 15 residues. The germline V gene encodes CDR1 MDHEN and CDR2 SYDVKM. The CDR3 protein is CASTSNLAGGYEQYF. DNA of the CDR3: TGTGCCAGCACATCAAACCTAGCGGGGGGGTACGAGCAGTACTTC. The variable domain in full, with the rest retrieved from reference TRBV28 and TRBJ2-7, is DVKVTQSSRYLVKRTGEKVFLECVQDMDHENMFWYRQDPGLGLRLIYFSYDVKMKEKGDIPEGYSVSREKKERFSLILESASTNQTSMYLCASTSNLAGGYEQYFGPGTRLTVT.

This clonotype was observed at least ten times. CDR3 sequence: CSARDDLASGMPYEQYF. The DNA of the CDR3 is TGCAGTGCTAGAGATGATTTGGCTAGCGGGATGCCCTACGAGCAGTACTTC. The chain joins TRBV20-1 to TRBJ2-7; 9 nucleotides align to TRBD2. This CDR3 comprises 17 residues. The V gene end was trimmed by 0 bases and the J gene end by 2 bases; junction bases not matched to a gene: 11. CDR1 and CDR2 from the germline V gene are DFQATT and SNEGSKA (reference sequence).

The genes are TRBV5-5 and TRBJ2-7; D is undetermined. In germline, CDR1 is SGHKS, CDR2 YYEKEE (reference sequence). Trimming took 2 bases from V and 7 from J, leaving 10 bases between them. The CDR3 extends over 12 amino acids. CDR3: CASSFEVGEQYF. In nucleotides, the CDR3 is TGTGCCAGCAGCTTTGAGGTCGGGGAGCAGTACTTC.

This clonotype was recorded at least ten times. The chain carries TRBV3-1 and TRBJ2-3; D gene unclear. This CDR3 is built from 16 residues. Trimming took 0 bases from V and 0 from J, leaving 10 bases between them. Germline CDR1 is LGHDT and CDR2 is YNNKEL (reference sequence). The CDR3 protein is CASSQDPPSSTDTQYF. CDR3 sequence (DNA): TGTGCCAGCAGCCAAGATCCCCCGTCCAGCACAGATACGCAGTATTTT.

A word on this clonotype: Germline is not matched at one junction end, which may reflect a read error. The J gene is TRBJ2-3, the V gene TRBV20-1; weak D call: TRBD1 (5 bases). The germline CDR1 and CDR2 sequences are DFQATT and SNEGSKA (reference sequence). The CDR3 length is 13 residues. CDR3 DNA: TGCAGTGCCAGAGATCCAGGGCCAGGTACGCAGTATTTT. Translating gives CSARDPGPGTQYF.